The source of this T cell receptor beta chain is a study of blood T cell repertoires in COVID-19. Overall study: Spain, Italy and the United States supplied samples that represented acute and convalescent COVID-19. PBMCs, B-cell-depleted T cells, or T cells provided the cDNA or gDNA that made up the material.

Assay: immunoSEQ multiplex PCR; the TCRdb copy retains only in-frame clones and omits some. The table records just over 50,000 clones, about 90% of them present only once. The trim removed 3 bases at V and 5 bases at J, leaving 9 bases unmatched. The germline gives CDR1 SGHTA, CDR2 FQGNSA. The CDR3 runs 16 residues. The sequencing input was peripheral blood. This receptor was obtained from a human donor with active COVID-19. The donor label of this sample is uncertain. The chain is built from TRBV7-2 and TRBJ2-4; 8 bases are a match to TRBD2. In nucleotides, the CDR3 is TGTGCCAGCAGCTTCCGGGCCCGGGGGGGCGAAAACATTCAGTACTTC. Translated: CASSFRARGGENIQYF.